A single sample gave rise to the 24 T cell receptor beta chains below, sequenced in a study of blood T cell repertoires in COVID-19. TCRdb's copy holds only in-frame clones and misses some; the assay was immunoSEQ multiplex PCR. In the table there are about 210,000 clones, about four fifths of which are singletons. Sequenced material: peripheral blood. Source of these receptors: a woman aged 40 to 50 with acute or convalescent COVID-19.

Only one count was recorded for this clone. The chain uses TRBV5-1 and TRBJ1-1; a weak D match, TRBD1 (6 bases). The germline gives CDR1 SGHRS, CDR2 YFSETQ. The CDR3 consists of 16 residues. V lost 0 bases to trimming and J lost 5 bases, with 17 bases between them. Here the CDR3 reads CASSLGVGGRGTEAFF. The DNA of the CDR3 is TGCGCCAGCAGCTTGGGGGTCGGGGGGCGAGGGACTGAAGCTTTCTTT.

The CDR3 protein is CASSVGRGFDANEKLFF. CDR3 DNA sequence: TGTGCCAGCAGCGTCGGAAGGGGGTTCGATGCTAATGAAAAACTGTTTTTT. The V call is TRBV9, the J call TRBJ1-4, with D maybe TRBD1 (6 bases). This CDR3 region has 17 residues. V was clipped by 2 bases and J by 3 bases, with 17 bases between them. Germline values: CDR1 SGDLS, CDR2 YYNGEE.

The chain combines TRBV12-3 or TRBV12-4 with TRBJ1-2; D perhaps matches TRBD1 (5 bases). The CDR3 consists of 13 residues. The ends were cut back, 5 bases at V and 5 bases at J, with 12 bases in the middle. The CDR3 DNA reads as TGTGCCAGCAGTCTTGGGGCATCATATGGCTACACCTTC. As protein: CASSLGASYGYTF.

The chain is built from TRBV18 and TRBJ2-4, with 13 bases fitting TRBD2. V lost 5 bases to trimming and J lost 5 bases; unmatched junction nucleotides: 6. Germline CDR1 KGHSH, CDR2 LQKENI. The CDR3 is made up of 16 amino acids. The CDR3 nucleotides read TGTGCCAGCTCATCCGGACTAGCGGGAGTAGAAAACATTCAGTACTTC. Amino acid sequence: CASSSGLAGVENIQYF.

The rearrangement links TRBV4-1 to TRBJ1-1; no clear D gene. Trimming cost V 1 base and J 7 bases, with 7 bases left between them. This CDR3 spans 12 amino acids. Per the germline V gene, CDR1 is MGHRA and CDR2 is YSYEKL. The CDR3 coding sequence is TGCGCCAGCAGCCAAGGTATATTTGAAGCTTTCTTT. Its protein product is CASSQGIFEAFF.

V and J are TRBV29-1 and TRBJ2-1, with D possibly being TRBD1 (5 bases). Germline CDR1 SQVTM, CDR2 ANQGSEA. Trimming shortened V by 6 bases and J by 2 bases, and 11 bases separated the two germline ends. The CDR3 extends over 13 amino acids. The CDR3 sequence: CSVRTLTYNEQFF. CDR3 bases: TGCAGCGTGAGGACATTGACCTACAATGAGCAGTTCTTC.

This clone is a singleton in its sample. The rearrangement links TRBV7-2 to TRBJ2-6; no definite D call. This CDR3 is built from 15 residues. In germline, CDR1 is SGHTA, CDR2 FQGNSA. V lost 7 bases and J lost 1, with 11 bases in between. In DNA form, the CDR3 reads TGTGCCAGCACCCCAGATGTATCTGGGGCCAACGTCCTGACTTTC. It encodes CASTPDVSGANVLTF.

V is TRBV27 and J is TRBJ2-7; the match to TRBD1 covers 7 bases. The germline V gene encodes CDR1 MNHEY and CDR2 SMNVEV (reference sequence). The CDR3 has 15 amino acids. V dropped 6 bases and J dropped 0; count of bases not matched to a gene: 8. CDR3 DNA: TGTGCCAGCAGGATGACAGGGCCCAGCTCCTACGAGCAGTACTTC. This gives the protein CASRMTGPSSYEQYF.

On this clone: Mismatch with germline at one junction end may stem from a read error. The chain couples TRBV7-6 to TRBJ1-1, with 10 bases matching TRBD1. The CDR3 covers 15 residues. Germline loops: CDR1 SGHVS, CDR2 FNYEAQ. The CDR3 here is CASRATGQGNAEAFF. The CDR3 DNA follows: TGTGCCAGCAGAGCGACGGGACAGGGGAACGCTGAAGCTTTCTTT.

This chain connects TRBV2 to TRBJ1-1, with TRBD1 matching over 8 bases. Germline loops: CDR1 SNHLY, CDR2 FYNNEI. V shed 8 bases, J shed 4 bases, and the junction held 6 bases outside the gene matches. The CDR3 has 13 residues. CDR3 bases: TGTGCCAGCGGGGACAGGCCAGGCACTGAAGCTTTCTTT. Protein product: CASGDRPGTEAFF.

A single count supports this clone. The V and J genes are TRBV5-1 and TRBJ2-2; D unresolved. This CDR3 is built from 13 residues. The germline V gene encodes CDR1 SGHRS and CDR2 YFSETQ. Trimming stripped 4 bases from V and 4 bases from J, with 8 bases between. CDR3 sequence (DNA): TGCGCCAGCAGCCCGGTGGTCACCGGGGAGCTGTTTTTT. It codes for CASSPVVTGELFF.

The V and J genes are TRBV2 and TRBJ1-6; TRBD1 aligns across 8 bases. CDR1 and CDR2 (germline): SNHLY, FYNNEI. This CDR3 has 15 residues. The ends lost 10 bases at V and 7 bases at J; junction bases unmatched: 12. CDR3 nucleotides: TGTGCCACAACCACGACAGGGGCCCCCAATTCACCCCTCCACTTT. Its translation is CATTTTGAPNSPLHF.

The chain has TRBV11-3 and TRBJ2-3; 7 nucleotides line up with TRBD2. This CDR3 region has 15 residues. V was clipped by 3 bases and J by 2 bases; unmatched bases: 5. Looked up from germline, CDR1 is SGHNT and CDR2 is YENEEA. In nucleotides, the CDR3 is TGTGCCAGCAGCTTCGGGGGGAGAGACACAGATACGCAGTATTTT. It yields the protein CASSFGGRDTDTQYF.

The genes are TRBV27 and TRBJ2-7; D gene uncertain. The CDR3 length is 13 residues. V gave up 8 bases and J gave up 4 bases, with 15 bases separating them. CDR1 and CDR2 from the germline V gene are MNHEY and SMNVEV (reference sequence). The CDR3 is CASALTAEYEQYF. DNA of the CDR3: TGTGCCAGCGCTCTGACGGCGGAATACGAGCAGTACTTC.

This chain joins TRBV15 and TRBJ2-7, with D possibly being TRBD2 (5 bases). Trimming took 0 bases from V and 0 from J, leaving 12 bases between them. Germline V gene sequence: CDR1 LNHNV, CDR2 YYDKDF (reference sequence). There are 16 residues in the CDR3. DNA of the CDR3: TGTGCCACCAGCAGAGACGGGGAAAGGGCCTCCTACGAGCAGTACTTC. Its protein is CATSRDGERASYEQYF.

The chain links TRBV7-3 to TRBJ2-7; 7 nucleotides match TRBD1. V lost 6 bases, J lost 0 bases, and 5 bases stayed unmatched. The germline CDR1 and CDR2 sequences are SGHTA and FQGTGA. CDR3 length: 14 amino acids. CDR3 sequence reads: CASSPDRTSYEQYF. CDR3 DNA sequence: TGTGCCAGCAGTCCGGACAGGACCTCCTACGAGCAGTACTTC. Drawing the rest from reference TRBV7-3 and TRBJ2-7, the complete variable domain is GAGVSQTPSNKVTEKGKYVELRCDPISGHTALYWYRQSLGQGPEFLIYFQGTGAADDSGLPNDRFFAVRPEGSVSTLKIQRTERGDSAVYLCASSPDRTSYEQYFGPGTRLTVT.

This sequence joins TRBV13 and TRBJ2-2; possibly TRBD2 for D (5 bases). This CDR3 is built from 13 residues. Germline-derived CDR1 and CDR2 are PRHDT and FYEKMQ (reference sequence). V was clipped by 5 bases and J by 6 bases, with 10 bases between them. In DNA, the CDR3 is TGTGCCAGCAGCGGTGAGGGAGCCGGGGAGCTGTTTTTT. It translates to CASSGEGAGELFF.

The V call is TRBV30, the J call TRBJ2-7, with D possibly being TRBD2 (6 bases). The V and J ends lost 0 bases and 4 bases respectively, with 13 bases between them. Per germline, CDR1 GTSNPN and CDR2 SVGIG (reference sequence). The CDR3 is 14 residues long. As DNA, the CDR3 is TGTGCCTGGAGTGTTGGGGTTGGGAGGTACGAGCAGTACTTC. It specifies CAWSVGVGRYEQYF.

V and J are TRBV5-1 and TRBJ1-3; possible D gene TRBD1, 5 bases. Germline CDR1 reads SGHRS; CDR2 reads YFSETQ. V lost 3 bases, J lost 4 bases, and 11 bases lay in between. This CDR3 spans 14 amino acids. Here the CDR3 DNA reads TGCGCCAGCAGCTCGACAGAATTAGGAAACACCATATATTTT. It yields the protein CASSSTELGNTIYF.

The chain joins TRBV19 to TRBJ2-3; tentative D call: TRBD2 (5 bases). CDR1 and CDR2 from the germline V gene are LNHDA and SQIVND (reference sequence). V was pared by 4 bases and J by 1 base, with 15 bases between. The CDR3 length is 16 residues. The CDR3 loop is CASSTRGAGGTDTQYF. The CDR3 nucleotides are TGTGCCAGTAGTACCCGAGGTGCCGGGGGCACAGATACGCAGTATTTT.

The rearrangement uses TRBV11-2 and TRBJ1-4; the D gene is possibly TRBD1 (5 bases). Trimming removed 7 bases from V and 5 bases from J, with 14 bases in between. The CDR3 extends over 14 amino acids. Looked up from germline, CDR1 is SGHAT and CDR2 is FQNNGV. CDR3 loop: CASNPRGSNEKLFF. The CDR3 DNA is TGTGCCAGCAACCCTAGGGGCAGCAATGAAAAACTGTTTTTT.

This clone was counted a single time. The chain combines TRBV29-1 with TRBJ1-6; D gene ambiguous. The CDR3 extends over 13 amino acids. V dropped 7 bases and J dropped 7 bases, with 14 bases sitting between them. CDR1 SQVTM and CDR2 ANQGSEA come from the germline V gene. CDR3 region: CSASSGNNSPLHF. CDR3 coding DNA: TGCAGCGCTTCGTCGGGGAACAATTCACCCCTCCACTTT.

The chain links TRBV7-2 to TRBJ2-2; 12 bases fit TRBD2. The V gene's germline CDR1 is SGHTA and CDR2 FQGNSA. The trim removed 5 bases at V and 2 bases at J, leaving 9 bases unmatched. CDR3 size: 18 residues. CDR3 residues: CASSRRTSGILNTGELFF. DNA of the CDR3: TGTGCCAGCAGCCGCCGGACTAGCGGGATCCTCAACACCGGGGAGCTGTTTTTT.

The CDR3 sequence: CASSRGLAGNEQFF. The CDR3 nucleotides read TGTGCCAGCAGCCGGGGACTAGCGGGAAATGAGCAGTTCTTC. The V gene is TRBV14, the J gene TRBJ2-1, with 13 bases lining up with TRBD2. In germline, CDR1 is SGHDN, CDR2 FVKESK. CDR3 length: 14 amino acids. Trimming took 4 bases from V and 7 from J; bases not matched to a gene: 1.